This TCR beta chain is drawn from a study of shared clonotypes between healthy human individuals (dated by TCRdb to between 2020 and 2021). Regarding the complete study: The cohort included three men and two women between 18 and 49 years of age. To increase sequencing depth and limit assay-specific biases, different laboratories used diverse techniques to prepare libraries and sequence TCR repertoires. Blood TCR repertoires of about 5 healthy adults were deeply sequenced to estimate repertoire size and the extent of clonotype sharing between individuals. For each donor, three plates each were used for CD4 naive and CD4 memory, two plates were used for CD8 naive, and one plate was used for CD8 memory. Per donor, leukapheresis produced somewhere between about 0.94 and 8.9 billion PBMCs. The study at large found these results: The small number of donors limited the genetic and exposure-history diversity represented. Pairwise subsampling led to the expectation that sequencing depth would affect the degree of clonotype sharing among donors. When four donors were compared, the shared fraction of clonotypes was about 5% for naive CD4, roughly 3.4% for naive CD8, about 2.4% for memory CD4, and less than 0.45% for memory CD8. Sampling was limited to blood, and TCR repertoires in tissue likely differ from TCR repertoires in blood. Compared with non-shared clonotypes, the clonotypes found in all four sorted-subset donors had higher generation probabilities. Estimated clonotype richness was generally larger for naive than for memory subsets. Even with the large sequencing depth, rarefaction of the sorted-subset datasets indicated that sequencing was incomplete.

The donors were healthy, HIV-negative adults with no recently reported acute infections or vaccinations. All donors were Caucasian adults living in Nashville, Tennessee, USA. CD4+ T cells were enriched through magnetic negative selection, after which naive cells were positively selected on CD45RA and the remaining negative fraction served as the memory subset. Blood was obtained by leukapheresis, after which PBMCs were separated by Ficoll-Histopaque density gradient centrifugation and cryopreserved in liquid nitrogen vapor phase. Purity and quantity of every magnetically sorted T cell population were checked by analytical flow cytometry. Genomic DNA was isolated from every sorted fraction and measured by UV absorbance on a Nanodrop 2000c. From a lookup of the germline V gene, CDR1 and CDR2 are SGHTA and FQGNSA. V is pared back by 8 bases and J by 4 bases, with 9 bases lying between the germline termini. Spanning cysteine to phenylalanine, the CDR3 consists of 12 amino acids. The retained sequence is limited to the CDR3, 36 bases, with the frame set at the first base.

Using the deep immunoSEQ assay, TCR CDR3 regions were amplified from genomic DNA by multiplex PCR. Extracted genomic DNA from each cell subset was spread evenly across all wells of several immunoSEQ 96-well plates, with each plate serving as a replicate. Each replicate PCR for sorted subsets received roughly 200 ng genomic DNA, equal to tens of thousands of T cell genomes. The purified libraries were quantified using a Qubit 3.0 fluorometer, sized with a Bioanalyzer 2100, and then quantified again using the KAPA Library Quantification kit. Every immunoSEQ 96-well plate was sequenced on a separate single-read 150-cycle Illumina NextSeq 550 flow cell. On the study's bioinformatics: Because the immunoSEQ output included only junctional sequences and no quality scores, the filtering could not be the same as the filtering used for full-length reads. Sequences were annotated with PyIR, a Python wrapper for IgBLAST v1.9, and V/J genes and CDR3 were assigned using IMGT germline references. Any read was removed if the V/J assignment was weak (E-value above 1e-6), the CDR3 was missing, or the read contained stop codons, out-of-frame junctions, or ambiguous translated residues. V3J clonotypes were defined as sequences sharing the same inferred V gene, J gene, and CDR3 amino acid sequence. Percentage overlap between repertoires was calculated by dividing the number of shared unique clonotypes by the size of the smaller repertoire. RTK rarefaction, the Chao1 estimator, and Recon v2.1 estimates of unobserved clonotypes were used to assess repertoire richness. Generation probabilities for all TCRbeta clonotypes obtained by the gDNA method from four donors were computed using OLGA. TCRdb's version of the immuneACCESS table is confined to in-frame rearrangements and falls short of the full clone set. An unresolved V gene accounts for under half of the shortfall where checked; the remainder is of unknown origin. V, J and clone size were drawn from that table, and D and trimming were deduced from the DNA. Across this sample there are 1.4 million or so clones, with 98% seen only once. The ten largest clones take up approximately 0.4% of the sample.

A remark on this clone: The target of this receptor is not known. No quality values exist for individual bases; no much larger clone is one base distant.

Sequences were obtained from naive CD4+ T cells sorted from blood. In the paper's terms, the cell subset or site label means: CD45RA+ positively selected. This chain joins TRBV7-2 to TRBJ2-1; no confident D gene assignment can be made. This TCR was sampled from a man under 40 in good health. CDR3 loop: CASGLQYNEQFF. The sequenced DNA: TGTGCCAGCGGGCTGCAATACAATGAGCAGTTCTTC. Where the CDR3 stops, the reference TRBV7-2 and TRBJ2-1 genes take over; the full variable domain is GAGVSQSPSNKVTEKGKDVELRCDPISGHTALYWYRQSLGQGLEFLIYFQGNSAPDKSGLPSDRFSAERTGGSVSTLTIQRTQQEDSAVYLCASGLQYNEQFFGPGTRLTVL.